The 7 T cell receptor beta chains presented below share a single source sample, sequenced in a study of regulatory T cells in long-lasting Graves disease. Time point specified: newly diagnosed GD, antithyroid drugs for less than 3 months. There was RNA extracted from PBMCs, and the TCR library was made from it. With iRepertoire HTBI primers and Arm-PCR of CDR3 regions, TCR beta libraries were built. Each CDR3 protein is one row after TCRdb ran MiXCR on the multiplex PCR reads. The sample has approximately 480,000 distinct CDR3 sequences; under 20% are singletons. The same specimen was also included in a second study, on T cells in Graves' hyperthyroidism and ophthalmopathy.

Sequenced here: peripheral blood mononuclear cells (PBMCs), sampled at new diagnosis, from a patient treated with antithyroid drugs. The receptor set was obtained from a man in his forties with Graves disease.

The table lists this clonotype with many counts. The chain has TRBV20-1 and TRBJ2-3; 8 bases are a match to TRBD1. J gave up 5 bases and V 4 bases, and 5 bases lay outside the gene matches. This CDR3 is built from 13 residues. The germline CDR1 and CDR2 sequences are DFQATT and SNEGSKA (reference sequence). The CDR3 loop is CSAIGQGEDTQYF. For the CDR3, the DNA is TGCAGTGCTATCGGACAGGGTGAAGATACGCAGTATTTT.

This clonotype has ten or more counts. The V gene is TRBV7-8, the J gene TRBJ1-4; D is undetermined. The V gene lost 4 bases and the J gene lost 10 bases, with 16 bases spanning the gap. CDR1 SGHVS and CDR2 FQNEAQ come from the germline V gene. CDR3 length: 14 residues. This chain's CDR3 is CASSSLTTGGKLFF. The CDR3 nucleotides read TGTGCCAGCAGCTCCCTTACAACCGGCGGAAAACTGTTTTTT.

Only a few counts were recorded for this clonotype. This sequence may be a read error, since a much larger clone differs from it by one base. The conserved closing phenylalanine or tryptophan is absent in this CDR3, likely reflecting a read error. CDR3 DNA: TGTGCCAGCAGCCAAGAGGGCCTAGCGGGAGGTGGGTCCAATGAGCAGTTCTCC. Amino acid sequence: CASSQEGLAGGGSNEQFS. The rearrangement uses TRBV3-1 and TRBJ2-1, with 11 bases aligning to TRBD2. CDR1 and CDR2 (germline): LGHDT, YNNKEL (reference sequence). The ends lost 0 bases at V and 6 bases at J; junction bases unmatched: 10. This CDR3 region has 18 residues.

Ten or more counts support this clonotype. J is TRBJ1-4 and V is TRBV12-3 or TRBV12-4, with 7 bases fitting TRBD1. CDR3 length equals 15 residues. The V segment lost 7 bases and the J segment 5 bases; nucleotides outside the gene matches: 10. The CDR3: CASTATGAPNEKLFF. CDR3 coding DNA: TGTGCCAGCACCGCAACAGGGGCGCCGAATGAAAAACTGTTTTTT.

CDR3 bases: TGCAGCGTTGGGGCAGAAGAGACCCAGTACTTC. Translation gives CSVGAEETQYF. The chain couples TRBV29-1 to TRBJ2-5; no firm D call. The germline V gene encodes CDR1 SQVTM and CDR2 ANQGSEA. This CDR3 spans 11 amino acids. The ends were cut back, 4 bases at V and 3 bases at J, with 6 bases in the middle.

This clonotype showed up many times. CDR3 residues: CASSLGGQGWTEAFF. DNA for the CDR3: TGTGCCAGCAGTTTAGGCGGACAGGGGTGGACTGAAGCTTTCTTT. V usage is TRBV28 and J usage is TRBJ1-1; 9 nucleotides line up with TRBD1. V lost 2 bases to trimming and J lost 5 bases; unmatched junction nucleotides: 6. Germline V gene data show CDR1 as MDHEN and CDR2 as SYDVKM. This CDR3 is built from 15 residues.

There are many counts of this clonotype. J is TRBJ2-5 and V is TRBV28; D is undetermined. Trimming pared 2 bases from V and 7 bases from J, leaving 11 bases between. CDR1 MDHEN and CDR2 SYDVKM come from the germline V gene. The CDR3 sequence is 13 residues long. The CDR3 loop reads CASSLRVGRTQYF. CDR3 DNA: TGTGCCAGCAGTTTACGGGTCGGTAGGACCCAGTACTTC.